The next 20 T cell receptor beta chains were all read from a single sample in a study of T cell responses to AZD1222 COVID-19 vaccine. Libraries were prepared by immunoSEQ multiplex PCR; TCRdb keeps only in-frame clonotypes and omits some of them. The sample yields under 200,000 clones, approximately 90% seen once. The material was peripheral blood, obtained 28 days after the second AZD1222 dose. These receptors all come from an adult who received the AZD1222 COVID-19 vaccine.

The chain has TRBV19 and TRBJ2-3, with 8 bases matching TRBD1. J lost 4 bases, V lost 5 bases, and 5 bases had no gene match. The germline gives CDR1 LNHDA, CDR2 SQIVND (reference sequence). This CDR3 comprises 14 residues. CDR3 nucleotide sequence: TGTGCCAGTAGTCCAGGGGGCGAGGCAGATACGCAGTATTTT. This codes for CASSPGGEADTQYF.

The rearrangement links TRBV7-6 to TRBJ2-3, with TRBD2 matching over 8 bases. Trimming took 4 bases from V and 6 from J; bases not matched to a gene: 6. Germline CDR1 and CDR2: SGHVS and FNYEAQ. This CDR3 is 14 amino acids long. As DNA, the CDR3 is TGTGCCAGCAGCTCAGCGGGGGTCCGGGATACGCAGTATTTT. It translates to CASSSAGVRDTQYF.

This clone occurred once. For the CDR3, the DNA is TGTGCCAGCAGCATGACAGGGTATGGCTACACCTTC. This encodes CASSMTGYGYTF. The chain combines TRBV6-5 with TRBJ1-2; 7 bases are shared with TRBD1. J gave up 5 bases and V 6 bases, and 3 bases lay outside the gene matches. The CDR3 has 12 residues. CDR1 and CDR2 from the germline V gene are MNHEY and SVGAGI.

The J gene is TRBJ1-6, the V gene TRBV9, with 7 bases that match TRBD1. Germline V gives CDR1 SGDLS, CDR2 YYNGEE. The CDR3 sequence is 17 residues long. Trimming cost V 4 bases and J 6 bases; bases outside gene matches: 13. The CDR3 sequence is CASSSGRDRWSNSPLHF. The CDR3 DNA follows: TGTGCCAGCAGCTCGGGTCGGGACAGATGGAGTAATTCACCCCTCCACTTT.

This clone was seen only once. This chain uses TRBV6-2 or TRBV6-3 with TRBJ2-7; D gene uncertain. Germline CDR1 MNHEY, CDR2 SVGEGT. V was trimmed by 0 bases and J by 2 bases, leaving 8 bases between them. CDR3 size: 14 residues. CDR3 DNA: TGTGCCAGCAGTTACTCCCCAGCGCCCTACGAGCAGTACTTC. It encodes CASSYSPAPYEQYF.

A single count supports this clone. The same CDR3 also results from other DNA sequences found in this sample. V and J are TRBV19 and TRBJ2-2, with D possibly TRBD1 on 5 matching bases. The CDR3 covers 13 residues. V lost 3 bases and J lost 3, with 5 bases in between. CDR1 LNHDA and CDR2 SQIVND come from the germline V gene (reference sequence). CDR3 sequence (DNA): TGTGCCAGTAGTATCAGGGACACCGGGGAGCTGTTTTTT. Translating it yields CASSIRDTGELFF.

This clone appeared a single time. This sequence joins TRBV29-1 and TRBJ2-1; D is uncertain. CDR1 is SQVTM and CDR2 is ANQGSEA in the germline V gene. The CDR3 runs to 13 residues. V lost 4 bases and J 0 bases, leaving 7 bases between the germline ends. The CDR3 bases are TGCAGCGTTGTGGGAAGCTCCTACAATGAGCAGTTCTTC. Its translation: CSVVGSSYNEQFF.

V gene TRBV5-6 combines with J gene TRBJ2-7, with a tentative D call TRBD2 (6 bases). The V end lost 4 bases, the J end lost 3 bases, and 17 bases lay between the germline ends. Germline loops: CDR1 SGHDT, CDR2 YYEEEE. CDR3 length: 15 residues. The CDR3 loop reads CASSLGSSGYYEQYF. The CDR3 coding sequence is TGTGCCAGCAGCCTCGGGAGTAGCGGATACTACGAGCAGTACTTC.

This chain joins TRBV5-1 and TRBJ1-1; D is unresolved. The CDR3 is 15 amino acids. The V end was cut by 0 bases, the J end by 4 bases, with 13 bases between. Germline values: CDR1 SGHRS, CDR2 YFSETQ. The CDR3, as DNA: TGCGCCAGCAGCTTGGCCCGGGCCCGCCCCACTGAAGCTTTCTTT. Translating gives CASSLARARPTEAFF.

The genes are TRBV30 and TRBJ2-1; TRBD1 matches at 9 bases. CDR3 length equals 13 residues. The trim removed 0 bases at V and 8 bases at J, leaving 2 bases unmatched. Germline V gene sequence: CDR1 GTSNPN, CDR2 SVGIG (reference sequence). As DNA, the CDR3 is TGTGCCTGGAGTGTACACAGGGGGCATGAGCAGTTCTTC. Protein sequence: CAWSVHRGHEQFF.

The chain links TRBV11-2 to TRBJ1-6; maybe TRBD1 (5 bases). V was cut by 0 bases and J by 10 bases, with 10 bases left in between. Looked up from germline, CDR1 is SGHAT and CDR2 is FQNNGV. The CDR3 covers 14 residues. In DNA, the CDR3 is TGTGCCAGCAGCTTAGAATGGGGCCACTCACCCCTCCACTTT. Its translation is CASSLEWGHSPLHF.

V usage is TRBV6-5 and J usage is TRBJ1-4; 8 bases are a match to TRBD1. Trimming at V came to 6 bases and at J to 3 bases, leaving 6 bases not matched to a gene. CDR1 MNHEY and CDR2 SVGAGI come from the germline V gene. The CDR3 contains 15 residues. In DNA form, the CDR3 reads TGTGCCAGCAGCGACAGGGGCGCCGCTAATGAAAAACTGTTTTTT. This codes for CASSDRGAANEKLFF.

V is TRBV14 and J is TRBJ1-2; D uncertain. Between the trimmed V and J ends, which lost 1 base and 3 bases, there was a span of 15 bases. CDR1 is SGHDN, CDR2 FVKESK, per germline. The CDR3 length is 16 residues. CDR3 bases: TGTGCCAGCAGCCAAGTACGTCCTACATTAGACTATGGCTACACCTTC. The encoded protein is CASSQVRPTLDYGYTF.

The gene calls are TRBV18 and TRBJ1-2; D perhaps matches TRBD1 (6 bases). Germline CDR1 reads KGHSH; CDR2 reads LQKENI. CDR3 size: 14 residues. Trimming cost V 3 bases and J 4 bases, with 12 bases left between them. CDR3 sequence (DNA): TGTGCCAGCTCACCGGGGGCAGCACGCTATGGCTACACCTTC. Translated: CASSPGAARYGYTF.

This clone has just a few counts. V gene TRBV10-1 combines with J gene TRBJ1-1; D possibly corresponds to TRBD1 (5 bases). This CDR3 has 18 amino acids. Germline loops: CDR1 WNHNN, CDR2 SYGVQD (reference sequence). Trimming cost V 0 bases and J 6 bases, with 23 bases left between them. The CDR3 loop is CASSESFLGAPGMAEAFF. The CDR3 coding sequence is TGCGCCAGCAGTGAGTCGTTCCTAGGAGCCCCAGGGATGGCTGAAGCTTTCTTT.

The CDR3, as DNA: TGTGCCAGCAGTGGGATTGCCCCTTCCTACGAGCAGTACTTC. Protein product: CASSGIAPSYEQYF. This chain links TRBV6-6 with TRBJ2-7; D gene uncertain. Germline CDR1 MNHNY, CDR2 SVGAGI (reference sequence). V lost 5 bases and J lost 1, with 12 bases in between. This CDR3 comprises 14 residues.

V usage is TRBV7-2 and J usage is TRBJ1-1, with TRBD1 matching 7 bases. The CDR3 has 13 amino acids. After removal of 5 bases from V and 4 bases from J, the junction contained 4 bases not matched to a gene. Per germline, CDR1 SGHTA and CDR2 FQGNSA. The CDR3 loop is CASSQTGVTEAFF. The DNA of the CDR3 is TGTGCCAGCAGCCAAACAGGGGTCACTGAAGCTTTCTTT.

The V call is TRBV3-1 (or the pseudogene TRBV3-2), the J call TRBJ2-1; D gene ambiguous. The V and J ends lost 3 bases and 0 bases respectively, with 9 bases between them. Germline values: CDR1 LGHDT, CDR2 YNNKEL (reference sequence). The CDR3 loop spans 15 amino acids. The CDR3, as DNA: TGTGCCAGCAGCCATAGTCTAAGCTCCTACAATGAGCAGTTCTTC. Encoded protein: CASSHSLSSYNEQFF.

This clone was detected only once. The genes are TRBV7-8 and TRBJ1-1, with D perhaps TRBD1 (6 bases). Trimming took off 4 bases at V and 12 bases at J, with 18 bases between the two ends. CDR3 size: 13 residues. From germline, CDR1 is SGHVS and CDR2 FQNEAQ. CDR3 DNA: TGTGCCAGCAGCTCGCGACCACAGGGTTGGACTTTCTTT. It specifies CASSSRPQGWTFF.

This chain uses TRBV18 with TRBJ1-2; 7 bases line up with TRBD1. The CDR3 loop spans 15 amino acids. Germline V CDR1 and CDR2: KGHSH, LQKENI. Trimming removed 1 base from V and 4 bases from J; junction bases left unmatched: 6. This CDR3 reads CASSPRQGPSYGYTF. The CDR3 nucleotides are TGTGCCAGCTCACCACGACAGGGACCTTCCTATGGCTACACCTTC.